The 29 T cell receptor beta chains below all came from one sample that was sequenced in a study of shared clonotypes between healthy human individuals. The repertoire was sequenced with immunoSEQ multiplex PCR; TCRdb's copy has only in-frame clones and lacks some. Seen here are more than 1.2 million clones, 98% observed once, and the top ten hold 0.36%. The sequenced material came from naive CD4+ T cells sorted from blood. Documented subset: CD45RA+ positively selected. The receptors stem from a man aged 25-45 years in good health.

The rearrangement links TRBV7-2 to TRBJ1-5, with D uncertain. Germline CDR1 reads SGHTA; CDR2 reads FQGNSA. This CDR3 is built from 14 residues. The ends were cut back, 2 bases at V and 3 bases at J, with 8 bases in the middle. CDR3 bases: TGTGCCAGCAGCTTATGGCAGGCCAATCAGCCCCAGCATTTT. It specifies CASSLWQANQPQHF.

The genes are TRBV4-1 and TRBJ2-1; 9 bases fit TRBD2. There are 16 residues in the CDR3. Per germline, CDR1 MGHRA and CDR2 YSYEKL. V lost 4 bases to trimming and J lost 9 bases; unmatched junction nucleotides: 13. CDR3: CASSPEPTSGGAEQFF. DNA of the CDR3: TGCGCCAGCAGCCCCGAGCCGACTAGCGGAGGTGCTGAGCAGTTCTTC.

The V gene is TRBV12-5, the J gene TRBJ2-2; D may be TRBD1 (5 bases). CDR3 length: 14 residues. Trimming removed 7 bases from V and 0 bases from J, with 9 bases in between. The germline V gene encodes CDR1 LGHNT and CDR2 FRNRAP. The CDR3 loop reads CASARQTNTGELFF. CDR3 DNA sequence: TGTGCTAGTGCCCGACAGACGAACACCGGGGAGCTGTTTTTT.

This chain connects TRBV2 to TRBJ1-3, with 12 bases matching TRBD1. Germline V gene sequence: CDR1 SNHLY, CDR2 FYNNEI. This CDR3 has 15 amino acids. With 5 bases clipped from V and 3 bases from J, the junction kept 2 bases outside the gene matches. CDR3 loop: CASSRDRGLGNTIYF. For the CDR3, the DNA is TGTGCCAGCAGTAGGGACAGGGGGCTTGGAAACACCATATATTTT.

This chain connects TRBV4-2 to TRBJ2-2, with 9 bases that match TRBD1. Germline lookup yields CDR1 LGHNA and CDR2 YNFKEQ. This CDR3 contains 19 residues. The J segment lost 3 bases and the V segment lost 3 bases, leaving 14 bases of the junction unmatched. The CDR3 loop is CASSQTTPGTGRDTGELFF. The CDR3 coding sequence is TGTGCCAGCAGCCAGACTACCCCCGGGACAGGGCGGGACACCGGGGAGCTGTTTTTT.

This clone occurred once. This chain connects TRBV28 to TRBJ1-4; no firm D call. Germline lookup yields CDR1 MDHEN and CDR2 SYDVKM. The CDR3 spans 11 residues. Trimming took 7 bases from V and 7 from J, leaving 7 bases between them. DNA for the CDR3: TGTGCCAGCACGGTGGGTGAAAAACTGTTTTTT. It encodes CASTVGEKLFF.

Here the CDR3 reads CAWSTGTGWAKLFF. CDR3 sequence (DNA): TGTGCCTGGAGTACTGGGACAGGGTGGGCAAAACTGTTTTTT. This chain links TRBV30 with TRBJ1-4; 9 bases are a match to TRBD1. V was clipped by 2 bases and J by 10 bases; unmatched bases: 8. The CDR3 spans 14 residues. Germline assignment: CDR1 GTSNPN and CDR2 SVGIG (reference sequence).

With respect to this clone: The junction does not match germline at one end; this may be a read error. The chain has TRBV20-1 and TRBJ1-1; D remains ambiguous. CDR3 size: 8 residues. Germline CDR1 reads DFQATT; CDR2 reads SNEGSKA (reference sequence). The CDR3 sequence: CSATKAFF. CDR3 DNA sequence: TGCAGTGCCACTAAAGCTTTCTTT.

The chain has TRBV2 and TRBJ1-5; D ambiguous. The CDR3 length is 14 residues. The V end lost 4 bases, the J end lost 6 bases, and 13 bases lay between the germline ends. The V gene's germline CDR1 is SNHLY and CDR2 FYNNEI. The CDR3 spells CASSGQAAGQPQHF. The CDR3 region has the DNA TGTGCCAGCAGTGGTCAGGCCGCCGGTCAGCCCCAGCATTTT.

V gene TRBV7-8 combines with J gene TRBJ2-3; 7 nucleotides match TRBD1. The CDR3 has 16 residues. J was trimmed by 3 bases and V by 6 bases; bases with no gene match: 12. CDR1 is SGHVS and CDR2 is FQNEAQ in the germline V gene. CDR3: CASRGHVGGATDTQYF. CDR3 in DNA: TGTGCCAGCAGGGGTCATGTAGGGGGCGCAACAGATACGCAGTATTTT.

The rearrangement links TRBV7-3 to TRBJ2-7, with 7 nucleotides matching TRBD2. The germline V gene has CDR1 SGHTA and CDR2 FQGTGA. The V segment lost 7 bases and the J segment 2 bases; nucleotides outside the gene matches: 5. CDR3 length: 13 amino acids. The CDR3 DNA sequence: TGTGCCAGCACCGATGCGGGGGCCTACGAGCAGTACTTC. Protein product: CASTDAGAYEQYF.

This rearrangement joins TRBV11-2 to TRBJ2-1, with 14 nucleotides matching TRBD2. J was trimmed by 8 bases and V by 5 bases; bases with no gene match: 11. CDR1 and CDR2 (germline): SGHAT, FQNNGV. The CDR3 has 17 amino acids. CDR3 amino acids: CASSQGLAGVWIDEQFF. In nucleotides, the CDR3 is TGTGCCAGCAGCCAGGGACTAGCGGGAGTTTGGATCGATGAGCAGTTCTTC.

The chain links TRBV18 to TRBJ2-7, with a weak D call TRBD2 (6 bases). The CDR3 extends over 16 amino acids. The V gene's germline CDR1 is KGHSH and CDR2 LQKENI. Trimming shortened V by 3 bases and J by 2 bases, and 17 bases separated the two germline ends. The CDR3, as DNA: TGTGCCAGCTCACCGAGGTCGGGGGTTGGGCCCTACGAGCAGTACTTC. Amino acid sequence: CASSPRSGVGPYEQYF.

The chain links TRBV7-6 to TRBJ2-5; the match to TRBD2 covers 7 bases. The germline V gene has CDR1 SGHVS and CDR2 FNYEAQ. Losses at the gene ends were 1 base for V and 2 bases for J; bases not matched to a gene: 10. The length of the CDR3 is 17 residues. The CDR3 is CASSLGLAGGAQETQYF. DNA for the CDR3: TGTGCCAGCAGCTTAGGTTTAGCGGGCGGAGCTCAAGAGACCCAGTACTTC.

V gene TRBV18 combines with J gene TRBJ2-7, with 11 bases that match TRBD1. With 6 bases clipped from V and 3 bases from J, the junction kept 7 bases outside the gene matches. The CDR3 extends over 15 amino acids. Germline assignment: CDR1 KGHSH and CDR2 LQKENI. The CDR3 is CASSRTGTGGYEQYF. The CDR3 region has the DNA TGTGCCAGCTCCCGAACCGGGACAGGGGGCTACGAGCAGTACTTC.

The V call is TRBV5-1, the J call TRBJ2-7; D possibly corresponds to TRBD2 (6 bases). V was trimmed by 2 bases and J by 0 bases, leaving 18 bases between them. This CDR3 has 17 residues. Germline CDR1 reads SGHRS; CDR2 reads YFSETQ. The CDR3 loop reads CASSFGVQLADSYEQYF. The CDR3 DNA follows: TGCGCCAGCAGCTTCGGTGTTCAACTAGCCGACTCCTACGAGCAGTACTTC.

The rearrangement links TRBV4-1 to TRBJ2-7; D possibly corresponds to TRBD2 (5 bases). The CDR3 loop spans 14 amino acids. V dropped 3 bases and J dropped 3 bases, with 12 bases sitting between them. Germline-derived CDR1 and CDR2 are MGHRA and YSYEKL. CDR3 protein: CASSHIGRGYEQYF. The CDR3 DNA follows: TGCGCCAGCAGCCATATAGGGAGAGGCTACGAGCAGTACTTC.

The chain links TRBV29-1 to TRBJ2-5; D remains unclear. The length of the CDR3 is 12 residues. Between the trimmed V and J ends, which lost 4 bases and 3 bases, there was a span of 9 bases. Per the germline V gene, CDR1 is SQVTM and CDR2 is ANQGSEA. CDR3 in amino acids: CSVAQVEETQYF. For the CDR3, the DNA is TGCAGCGTTGCCCAGGTGGAAGAGACCCAGTACTTC. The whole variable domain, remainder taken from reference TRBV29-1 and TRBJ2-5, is SAVISQKPSRDICQRGTSLTIQCQVDSQVTMMFWYRQQPGQSLTLIATANQGSEATYESGFVIDKFPISRPNLTFSTLTVSNMSPEDSSIYLCSVAQVEETQYFGPGTRLLVL.

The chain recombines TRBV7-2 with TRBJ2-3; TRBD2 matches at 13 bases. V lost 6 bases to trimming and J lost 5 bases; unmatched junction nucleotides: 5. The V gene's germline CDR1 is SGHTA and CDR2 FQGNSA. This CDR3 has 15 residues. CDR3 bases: TGTGCCAGCAGGAAACGACTAGCGGGAGGAGATACGCAGTATTTT. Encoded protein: CASRKRLAGGDTQYF.

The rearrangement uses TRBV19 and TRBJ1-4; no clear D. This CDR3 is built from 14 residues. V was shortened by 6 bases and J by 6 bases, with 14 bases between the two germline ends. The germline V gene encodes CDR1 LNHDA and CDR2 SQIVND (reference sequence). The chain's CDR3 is CASSQTRGDEKLFF. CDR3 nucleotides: TGTGCCAGTAGCCAAACACGGGGTGATGAAAAACTGTTTTTT.

The CDR3 is CASSPAGYTDTQYF. The CDR3 DNA follows: TGTGCCAGCAGCCCGGCCGGGTACACAGATACGCAGTATTTT. The chain employs TRBV5-4 and TRBJ2-3; D unclear. Per the germline V gene, CDR1 is SGHNT and CDR2 is YYREEE (reference sequence). The CDR3 extends over 14 amino acids. Trimming shortened V by 4 bases and J by 2 bases, and 11 bases separated the two germline ends.

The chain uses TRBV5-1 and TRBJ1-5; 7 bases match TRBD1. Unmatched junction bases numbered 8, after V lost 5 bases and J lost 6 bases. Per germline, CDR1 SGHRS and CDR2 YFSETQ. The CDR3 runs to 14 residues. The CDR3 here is CASSPQGPSQPQHF. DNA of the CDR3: TGCGCCAGCAGTCCACAGGGGCCAAGTCAGCCCCAGCATTTT.

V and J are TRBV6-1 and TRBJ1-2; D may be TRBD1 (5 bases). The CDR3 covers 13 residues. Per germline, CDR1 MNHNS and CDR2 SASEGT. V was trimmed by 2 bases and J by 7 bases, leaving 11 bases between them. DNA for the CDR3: TGTGCCAGCAGTGAAACAGGACTTAGTGGCTACACCTTC. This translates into CASSETGLSGYTF.

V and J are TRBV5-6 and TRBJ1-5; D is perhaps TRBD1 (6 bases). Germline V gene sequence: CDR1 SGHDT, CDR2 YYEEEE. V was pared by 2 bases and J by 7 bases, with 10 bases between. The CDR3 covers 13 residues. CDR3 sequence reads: CASSFTGLQPQHF. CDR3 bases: TGTGCCAGCAGCTTCACAGGGCTCCAGCCCCAGCATTTT.

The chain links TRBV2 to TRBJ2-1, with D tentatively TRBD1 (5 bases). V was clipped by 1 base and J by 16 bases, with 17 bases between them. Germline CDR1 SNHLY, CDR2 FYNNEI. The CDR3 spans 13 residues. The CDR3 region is CASSEEGLVGEFF. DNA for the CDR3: TGTGCCAGCAGTGAAGAGGGCTTGGTAGGGGAATTCTTC. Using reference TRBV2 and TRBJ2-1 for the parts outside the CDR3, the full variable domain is EPEVTQTPSHQVTQMGQEVILRCVPISNHLYFYWYRQILGQKVEFLVSFYNNEISEKSEIFDDQFSVERPDGSNFTLKIRSTKLEDSAMYFCASSEEGLVGEFFGPGTRLTVL.

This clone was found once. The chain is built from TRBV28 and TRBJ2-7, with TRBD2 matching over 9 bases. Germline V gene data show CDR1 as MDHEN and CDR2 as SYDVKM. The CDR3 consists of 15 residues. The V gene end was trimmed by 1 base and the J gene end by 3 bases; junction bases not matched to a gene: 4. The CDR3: CASSLLAGVSYEQYF. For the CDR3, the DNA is TGTGCCAGCAGTTTATTAGCGGGAGTGAGCTACGAGCAGTACTTC. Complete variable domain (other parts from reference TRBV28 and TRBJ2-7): DVKVTQSSRYLVKRTGEKVFLECVQDMDHENMFWYRQDPGLGLRLIYFSYDVKMKEKGDIPEGYSVSREKKERFSLILESASTNQTSMYLCASSLLAGVSYEQYFGPGTRLTVT.

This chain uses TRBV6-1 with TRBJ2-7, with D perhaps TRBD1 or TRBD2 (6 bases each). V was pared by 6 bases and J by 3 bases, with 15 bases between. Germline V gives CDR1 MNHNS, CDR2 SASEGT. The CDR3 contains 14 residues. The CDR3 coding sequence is TGTGCCAGCAGGATCACAGGGACTTACTACGAGCAGTACTTC. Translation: CASRITGTYYEQYF.

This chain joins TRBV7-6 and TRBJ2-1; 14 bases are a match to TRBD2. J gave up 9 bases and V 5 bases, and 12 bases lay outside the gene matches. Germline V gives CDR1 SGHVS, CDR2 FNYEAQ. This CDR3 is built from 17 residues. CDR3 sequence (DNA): TGTGCCAGCAGCCCTAGACTAGCGGGAGGGTATATGGCTGAGCAGTTCTTC. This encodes CASSPRLAGGYMAEQFF.

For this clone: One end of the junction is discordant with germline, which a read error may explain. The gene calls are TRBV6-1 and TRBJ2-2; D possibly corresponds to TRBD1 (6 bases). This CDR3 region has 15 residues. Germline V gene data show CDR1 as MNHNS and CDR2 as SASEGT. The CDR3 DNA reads TGTGCCAGCAGTGAGACAGGATCAAACACCCGGGAGCTGTTTTTT. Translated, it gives CASSETGSNTRELFF.